This T cell receptor beta chain was obtained from a study of CD8 T cells in Susac syndrome. Study-wide results and caveats: A relatively small number of individuals underwent TCR sequencing and HLA analysis.

TCR beta sequencing was performed on blood CD8+ and CD4+ T cells. Reverse transcription of about 0.45 to 1 ug RNA was performed with random hexamers. Amplification of the TCR beta CDR3 was carried out by immunoSEQ multiplex PCR, which spanned a total of 54 Vbeta and 13 Jbeta segments. TCRdb passed the immunoSEQ multiplex PCR reads through MiXCR, listing each CDR3 protein once. The top ten clones hold around 0.087% of a sample with some 120,000 distinct CDR3 sequences, more than 90% of them seen once. Worth noting for this clonotype: As yet, its antigen is unknown.

The source of this sequence is a human donor in good health. Sequencing used CD4+ T cells from PBMCs.

The CDR3 spells CASSQDKRREGYGGSTDTQYF. In nucleotides, the CDR3 is TGTGCCAGCAGCCAAGATAAGCGGCGGGAAGGCTACGGTGGGAGCACAGATACGCAGTATTTT. The rearrangement links TRBV3-1 to TRBJ2-3, with D possibly TRBD2 on 6 matching bases. Trimming shortened V by 0 bases and J by 0 bases, and 25 bases separated the two germline ends. The germline V gene encodes CDR1 LGHDT and CDR2 YNNKEL (reference sequence). CDR3 length: 21 residues.